This T cell receptor beta chain was found in a study of OX40 agonist ivuxolimab in advanced cancers. Study-wide background: While on treatment, patients had intravenous ivuxolimab at 0.01 to 10 mg/kg every 2 weeks. Study-level results: No determination was made of the antigen specificity of the expanded peripheral T cells. Expanded clones were, on average, more numerous among CD8+ T cells than CD4+.

Germline CDR1 SGHVS, CDR2 FQNEAQ. This CDR3 is 14 amino acids long. V shed 4 bases and J shed 9 bases, with 18 bases lying between them. The repertoire was sequenced with immunoSEQ multiplex PCR; TCRdb's copy has only in-frame clones and lacks some. The profile shows about 49,000 clones, about 88% of them singletons. As for this clone: As yet, its antigen is unknown.

The clonotype originates from an adult with an advanced solid tumor such as melanoma, head and neck, liver or kidney cancer. V is TRBV7-8 and J is TRBJ2-5; D may be TRBD1 (6 bases). This specimen was CD4+ or CD8+ T cells sorted from blood, taken in a trial of the OX40 agonist ivuxolimab. CDR3 bases: TGTGCCAGCAGCTCACGGACAGATCTGATATCCCAGTACTTC. Protein product: CASSSRTDLISQYF.